The clone carrying this T cell receptor beta chain has more than one count but fewer than ten. Time point described: technical triplicate 2. This sample is drawn from a study of neurological immune-mediated disorders. The junction had 6 bases not matched to a gene; V was cut back by 2 bases and J by 4 bases. The CDR3 totals 16 residues. Germline values: CDR1 SGHTA, CDR2 FQGTGA. TCRdb reprocessed the 5' RACE reads with MiXCR, giving one entry per CDR3 protein. The data show about 59,000 distinct CDR3 sequences, with around 24% seen just once and about 5% held by the top ten. The V and J genes are TRBV7-3 and TRBJ2-1, with TRBD2 matching over 9 bases. Sequenced: PBMCs. The receptor was isolated from a man aged 60-69 years with HTLV-1-associated myelopathy (HAM/TSP). This CDR3 reads CASSLLASGDYNEQFF. CDR3 coding DNA: TGTGCCAGCAGCTTACTGGCTAGCGGGGATTACAATGAGCAGTTCTTC.